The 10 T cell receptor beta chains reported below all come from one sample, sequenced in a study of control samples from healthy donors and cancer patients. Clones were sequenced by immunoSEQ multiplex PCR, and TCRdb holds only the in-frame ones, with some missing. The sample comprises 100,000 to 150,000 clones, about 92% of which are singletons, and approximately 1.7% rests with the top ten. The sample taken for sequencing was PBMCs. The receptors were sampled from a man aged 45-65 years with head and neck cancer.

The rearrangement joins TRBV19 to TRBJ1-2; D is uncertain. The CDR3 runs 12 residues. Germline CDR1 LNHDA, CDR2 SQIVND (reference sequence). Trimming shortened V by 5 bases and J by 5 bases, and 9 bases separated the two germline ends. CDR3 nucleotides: TGTGCCAGTAGTCAAGAACAATATGGCTACACCTTC. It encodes CASSQEQYGYTF.

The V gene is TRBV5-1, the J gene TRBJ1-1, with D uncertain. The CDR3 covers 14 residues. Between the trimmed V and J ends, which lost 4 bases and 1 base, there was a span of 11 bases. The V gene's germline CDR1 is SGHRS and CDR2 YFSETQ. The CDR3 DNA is TGCGCCAGCAGCCAGAGCGGAGGGAACACTGAAGCTTTCTTT. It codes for CASSQSGGNTEAFF. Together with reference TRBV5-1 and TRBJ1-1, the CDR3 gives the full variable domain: KAGVTQTPRYLIKTRGQQVTLSCSPISGHRSVSWYQQTPGQGLQFLFEYFSETQRNKGNFPGRFSGRQFSNSRSEMNVSTLELGDSALYLCASSQSGGNTEAFFGQGTRLTVV.

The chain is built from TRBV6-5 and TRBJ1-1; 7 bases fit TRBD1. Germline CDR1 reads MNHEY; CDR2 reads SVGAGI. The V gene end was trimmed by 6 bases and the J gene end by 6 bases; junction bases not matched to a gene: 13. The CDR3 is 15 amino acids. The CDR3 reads CASRRKTGSRAEAFF. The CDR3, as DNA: TGTGCCAGCAGGAGAAAGACAGGGAGCAGGGCTGAAGCTTTCTTT.

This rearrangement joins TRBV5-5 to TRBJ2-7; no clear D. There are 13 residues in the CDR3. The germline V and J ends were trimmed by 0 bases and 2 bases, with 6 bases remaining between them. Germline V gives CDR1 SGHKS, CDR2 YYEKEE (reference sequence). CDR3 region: CASSLVDTYEQYF. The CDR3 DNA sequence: TGTGCCAGCAGCTTGGTCGACACCTACGAGCAGTACTTC. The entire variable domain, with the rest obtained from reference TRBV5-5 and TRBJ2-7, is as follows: DAGVTQSPTHLIKTRGQQVTLRCSPISGHKSVSWYQQVLGQGPQFIFQYYEKEERGRGNFPDRFSARQFPNYSSELNVNALLLGDSALYLCASSLVDTYEQYFGPGTRLTVT.

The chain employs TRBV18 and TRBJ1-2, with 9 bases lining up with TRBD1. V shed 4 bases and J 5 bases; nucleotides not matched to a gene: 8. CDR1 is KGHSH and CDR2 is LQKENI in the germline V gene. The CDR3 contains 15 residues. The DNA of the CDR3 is TGTGCCAGCTCACTACCGGGACAGGGATATTATGGCTACACCTTC. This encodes CASSLPGQGYYGYTF.

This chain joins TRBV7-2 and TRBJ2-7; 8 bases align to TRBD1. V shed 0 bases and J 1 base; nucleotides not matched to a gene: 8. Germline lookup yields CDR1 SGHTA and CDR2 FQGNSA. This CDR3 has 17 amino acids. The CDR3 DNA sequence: TGTGCCAGCAGCTTAGCGACTCCCGGGACAGGTTCCTACGAGCAGTACTTC. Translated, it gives CASSLATPGTGSYEQYF.

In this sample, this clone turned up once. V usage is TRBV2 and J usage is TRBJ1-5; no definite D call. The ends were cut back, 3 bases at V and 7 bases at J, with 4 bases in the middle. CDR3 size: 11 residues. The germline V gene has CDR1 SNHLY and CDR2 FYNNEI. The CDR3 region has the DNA TGTGCCAGCAGTGATGGCCAGCCCCAGCATTTT. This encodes CASSDGQPQHF.

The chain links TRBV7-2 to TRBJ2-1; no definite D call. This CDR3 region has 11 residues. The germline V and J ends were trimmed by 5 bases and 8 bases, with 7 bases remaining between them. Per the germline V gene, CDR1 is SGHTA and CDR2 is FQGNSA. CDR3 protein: CASSHSHEQFF. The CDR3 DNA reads TGTGCCAGCAGCCACAGTCATGAGCAGTTCTTC.

The CDR3 nucleotides read TGTGCCAGCAGCTTGTCCAGAGTGGTCATCACTGAAGCTTTCTTT. Translating it yields CASSLSRVVITEAFF. The V gene is TRBV5-4, the J gene TRBJ1-1; D gene uncertain. Germline V gives CDR1 SGHNT, CDR2 YYREEE (reference sequence). Trimming left V 1 base short and J 4 bases short, with 14 bases between. CDR3 length equals 15 residues.

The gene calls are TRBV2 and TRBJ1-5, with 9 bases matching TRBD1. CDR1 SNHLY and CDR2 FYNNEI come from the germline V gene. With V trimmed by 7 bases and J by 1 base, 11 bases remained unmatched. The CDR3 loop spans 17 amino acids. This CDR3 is CASNAGTGFSSNQPQHF. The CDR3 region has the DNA TGTGCCAGCAATGCCGGGACAGGGTTCTCGAGCAATCAGCCCCAGCATTTT.